This paragraph reports one TCR beta chain. The antigen remains unidentified. The sample is drawn from a study of shared clonotypes between healthy human individuals. The CDR3 covers 14 residues. The V gene's germline CDR1 is MDHEN and CDR2 SYDVKM. With 7 bases clipped from V and 7 bases from J, the junction kept 10 bases outside the gene matches. Study-wide results and caveats: Naive subsets generally had larger estimated richness than memory subsets. Donor clonotype sharing was expected to depend on sequencing depth. Unshared clonotypes carried lower generation probabilities than those common to all four donors.

Using immunoSEQ multiplex PCR, the repertoire was profiled, and TCRdb retains in-frame clones only, with some absent. The table lists about 1.5 million clones, around 95% of them singletons. Sample: naive CD4+ T cells sorted from blood. Subset noted: CD45RA+ positively selected. This sequence joins TRBV28 and TRBJ2-1; 7 bases are a match to TRBD2. This TCR was recovered from a man aged 25 to 40 in good health. DNA of the CDR3: TGTGCCAGCACCTCGGGCGGGAGCGGGAATGAGCAGTTCTTC. Translating gives CASTSGGSGNEQFF.